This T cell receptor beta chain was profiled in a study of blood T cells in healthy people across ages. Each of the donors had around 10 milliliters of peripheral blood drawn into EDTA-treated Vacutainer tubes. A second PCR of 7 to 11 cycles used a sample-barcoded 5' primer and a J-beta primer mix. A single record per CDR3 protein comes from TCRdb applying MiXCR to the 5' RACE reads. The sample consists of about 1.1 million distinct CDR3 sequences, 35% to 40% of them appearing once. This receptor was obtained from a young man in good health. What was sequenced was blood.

CDR3 DNA sequence: TGTGCCAGCAGCGTAGGTGGAGGGTATTCACCCCTCCACTTT. Residues: CASSVGGGYSPLHF. J is TRBJ1-6 and V is TRBV9; D not resolved. This CDR3 is 14 amino acids long. The V end was cut by 0 bases, the J end by 8 bases, with 9 bases between. Per the germline V gene, CDR1 is SGDLS and CDR2 is YYNGEE.